Listed here are 12 T cell receptor beta chains from one sample, sequenced in a study of cytomegalovirus exposure and HLA in healthy donors. Both 60 Vbeta primers and 13 Jbeta primers went into the PCR. TCRdb's copy holds only in-frame clones and misses some; the assay was immunoSEQ multiplex PCR. Of some 120,000 clones in the sample, roughly 88% were seen once. Sequenced sample: PBMCs. The receptors shown here come from a woman younger than 30 in good health and CMV-seropositive.

The sample holds a few counts of this clone. The rearrangement joins TRBV4-1 to TRBJ1-2; 8 positions agree with TRBD1. CDR1 MGHRA and CDR2 YSYEKL come from the germline V gene. With V trimmed by 6 bases and J by 8 bases, 8 bases remained unmatched. The CDR3 runs to 13 residues. The CDR3 bases are TGCGCCAGCAGGCCGACAGGGGAGGGAGGCTACACCTTC. Encoded protein: CASRPTGEGGYTF.

This clone has more than one count but fewer than ten. The rearrangement joins TRBV4-1 to TRBJ2-5; TRBD1 aligns across 10 bases. Germline loops: CDR1 MGHRA, CDR2 YSYEKL. Trimming removed 2 bases from V and 5 bases from J; junction bases left unmatched: 8. This CDR3 has 16 amino acids. The CDR3 DNA reads TGCGCCAGCAGCCAACACCCGGGACAGGGGACCGAGACCCAGTACTTC. This encodes CASSQHPGQGTETQYF.

The rearrangement joins TRBV19 to TRBJ2-1; 13 positions agree with TRBD2. The CDR3 runs 14 residues. The ends lost 7 bases at V and 9 bases at J; junction bases unmatched: 6. Germline-derived CDR1 and CDR2 are LNHDA and SQIVND (reference sequence). DNA of the CDR3: TGTGCCAGTATCGGGACTAGCGGGGAGATTGAGCAGTTCTTC. Amino acids: CASIGTSGEIEQFF.

This chain joins TRBV5-1 and TRBJ2-1, with 8 bases fitting TRBD2. The CDR3 contains 20 residues. The trim removed 4 bases at V and 0 bases at J, leaving 18 bases unmatched. Looked up from germline, CDR1 is SGHRS and CDR2 is YFSETQ. CDR3 loop: CASSPTGLARTFSSYNEQFF. Written as DNA, the CDR3 is TGCGCCAGCAGCCCGACAGGACTAGCTCGGACTTTCAGCTCCTACAATGAGCAGTTCTTC. The variable domain in full, with the rest retrieved from reference TRBV5-1 and TRBJ2-1, is KAGVTQTPRYLIKTRGQQVTLSCSPISGHRSVSWYQQTPGQGLQFLFEYFSETQRNKGNFPGRFSGRQFSNSRSEMNVSTLELGDSALYLCASSPTGLARTFSSYNEQFFGPGTRLTVL.

This clone was counted a few times. V is TRBV7-9 and J is TRBJ2-1, with no clear D. Trimming left V 5 bases short and J 3 bases short, with 8 bases between. The CDR3 covers 13 residues. Germline loops: CDR1 SEHNR, CDR2 FQNEAQ (reference sequence). The CDR3 sequence is CASSHRSYNEQFF. Written as DNA, the CDR3 is TGTGCCAGCAGCCATCGCAGCTACAATGAGCAGTTCTTC.

This clone was picked up one time. The chain employs TRBV4-1 and TRBJ2-7; D gene ambiguous. CDR3 length: 14 residues. Germline CDR1 and CDR2: MGHRA and YSYEKL. The V end lost 0 bases, the J end lost 2 bases, and 8 bases lay between the germline ends. The CDR3: CASSQDGPAYEQYF. DNA for the CDR3: TGCGCCAGCAGCCAAGATGGGCCGGCCTACGAGCAGTACTTC.

The chain joins TRBV7-3 to TRBJ2-1, with D tentatively TRBD2 (5 bases). Trimming removed 5 bases from V and 5 bases from J, with 13 bases in between. Per the germline V gene, CDR1 is SGHTA and CDR2 is FQGTGA. The CDR3 runs to 14 residues. The DNA for the CDR3 is TGTGCCAGCAGCCCAGAAAGCGGCGACAATGAGCAGTTCTTC. Its translation: CASSPESGDNEQFF.

The chain uses TRBV6-1 and TRBJ2-2; 8 bases are shared with TRBD2. V dropped 7 bases and J dropped 1; count of bases not matched to a gene: 5. This CDR3 has 15 residues. Germline V gene sequence: CDR1 MNHNS, CDR2 SASEGT. The CDR3 protein is CASNERGLNTGELFF. CDR3 nucleotides: TGTGCCAGCAACGAGCGGGGGCTGAACACCGGGGAGCTGTTTTTT.

The genes are TRBV10-2 and TRBJ2-1, with D unclear. Germline V gives CDR1 WSHSY, CDR2 SAAADI. With 3 bases removed from V and 10 bases from J, the gap between germline ends came to 7 bases. The CDR3 loop spans 11 amino acids. The CDR3 region has the DNA TGCGCCAGCAGTGAAGGAGCAGAGCAGTTCTTC. Translating it yields CASSEGAEQFF.

This clone occurred a few times. The chain joins TRBV2 to TRBJ2-7; TRBD1 is a possible D gene (6 bases). CDR3 size: 14 residues. Germline V gene lookup returns CDR1 SNHLY and CDR2 FYNNEI. Trimming cost V 3 bases and J 0 bases, with 9 bases left between them. CDR3 DNA sequence: TGTGCCAGCAGTGAGGCGGACAGCTCCTACGAGCAGTACTTC. This encodes CASSEADSSYEQYF. Combining the CDR3 with reference TRBV2 and TRBJ2-7 gives the whole variable domain EPEVTQTPSHQVTQMGQEVILRCVPISNHLYFYWYRQILGQKVEFLVSFYNNEISEKSEIFDDQFSVERPDGSNFTLKIRSTKLEDSAMYFCASSEADSSYEQYFGPGTRLTVT.

J is TRBJ2-3 and V is TRBV13, with 7 bases aligning to TRBD2. CDR3 length: 15 amino acids. The germline V gene encodes CDR1 PRHDT and CDR2 FYEKMQ (reference sequence). V lost 3 bases, J lost 6 bases, and 9 bases stayed unmatched. CDR3 amino acids: CASSLRGTRGDTQYF. DNA of the CDR3: TGTGCCAGCAGCTTGCGGGGGACCCGAGGGGATACGCAGTATTTT.

V usage is TRBV10-2 and J usage is TRBJ2-7; D is unclear. V shed 3 bases and J shed 1 base, with 13 bases lying between them. From germline, CDR1 is WSHSY and CDR2 SAAADI. The CDR3 sequence is 15 residues long. The CDR3 here is CASSDVTAKSYEQYF. The CDR3 DNA follows: TGCGCCAGCAGTGACGTAACTGCAAAGTCCTACGAGCAGTACTTC.